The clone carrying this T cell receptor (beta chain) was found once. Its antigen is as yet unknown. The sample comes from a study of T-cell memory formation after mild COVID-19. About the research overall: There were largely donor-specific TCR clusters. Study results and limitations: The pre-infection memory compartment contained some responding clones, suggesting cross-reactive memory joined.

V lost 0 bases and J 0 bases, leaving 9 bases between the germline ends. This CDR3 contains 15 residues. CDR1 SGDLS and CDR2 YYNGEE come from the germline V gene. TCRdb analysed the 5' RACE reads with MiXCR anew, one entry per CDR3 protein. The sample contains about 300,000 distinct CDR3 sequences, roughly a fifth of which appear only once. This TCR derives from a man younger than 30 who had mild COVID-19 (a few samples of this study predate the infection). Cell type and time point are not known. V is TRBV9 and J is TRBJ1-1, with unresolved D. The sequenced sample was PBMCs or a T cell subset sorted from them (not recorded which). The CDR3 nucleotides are TGTGCCAGCAGCGTAGGACACAGCATGAACACTGAAGCTTTCTTT. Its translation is CASSVGHSMNTEAFF.